Listed here are 24 T cell receptor beta chains from one sample, sequenced in a study of blood T cell repertoires in COVID-19. The data were produced by immunoSEQ multiplex PCR, yet TCRdb's version contains in-frame clones alone and is incomplete. Of around 130,000 clones listed, 70% to 85% were seen once; the top ten hold approximately 16%. Sequencing was performed on peripheral blood. The receptors come from a woman aged 45-65 years with acute or convalescent COVID-19.

The chain uses TRBV12-5 and TRBJ2-3, with D possibly TRBD2 on 7 matching bases. Germline values: CDR1 LGHNT, CDR2 FRNRAP. This CDR3 is 18 amino acids long. V gave up 3 bases and J gave up 3 bases, with 22 bases separating them. The CDR3: CASGLGVIGLGGTDTQYF. The CDR3 DNA follows: TGTGCTAGTGGTTTAGGGGTAATCGGACTAGGGGGGACAGATACGCAGTATTTT.

The chain combines TRBV5-1 with TRBJ2-1; 15 bases are a match to TRBD2. This CDR3 contains 17 residues. With V trimmed by 5 bases and J by 4 bases, 7 bases remained unmatched. Germline values: CDR1 SGHRS, CDR2 YFSETQ. The CDR3 loop reads CASSLAGTSGGYNEQFF. For the CDR3, the DNA is TGCGCCAGCAGTCTGGCGGGGACTAGCGGGGGGTACAATGAGCAGTTCTTC.

The J gene is TRBJ2-7, the V gene TRBV10-3; maybe TRBD1 (5 bases). The CDR3 runs 13 residues. Germline V CDR1 and CDR2: ENHRY, SYGVKD. V lost 2 bases and J 1 base, leaving 6 bases between the germline ends. DNA of the CDR3: TGTGCCATCAGTGAGCAGGGATCCTACGAGCAGTACTTC. The encoded protein is CAISEQGSYEQYF.

V gene TRBV7-6 combines with J gene TRBJ1-6; D is unresolved. The CDR3 totals 15 residues. The V end was cut by 0 bases, the J end by 6 bases, with 9 bases between. CDR1 is SGHVS, CDR2 FNYEAQ, per germline. The CDR3 DNA reads TGTGCCAGCAGCTTAGCCCCCGAGGGTAATTCACCCCTCCACTTT. This translates into CASSLAPEGNSPLHF.

Remarks on this clone: This specimen includes other DNA sequences encoding the same CDR3. The CDR3 reads CASSPGSSGNTIYF. The CDR3 nucleotides read TGTGCCAGCAGCCCAGGTTCCTCTGGAAACACCATATATTTT. The J gene is TRBJ1-3, the V gene TRBV11-2; the D is unclear. This CDR3 spans 14 amino acids. V lost 5 bases and J 0 bases, leaving 8 bases between the germline ends. Germline assignment: CDR1 SGHAT and CDR2 FQNNGV.

The gene calls are TRBV5-1 and TRBJ1-1, with TRBD1 as a possible D gene (6 bases). The length of the CDR3 is 17 residues. Trimming cost V 0 bases and J 0 bases, with 15 bases left between them. Per the germline V gene, CDR1 is SGHRS and CDR2 is YFSETQ. CDR3 in amino acids: CASSLDPGTPMNTEAFF. CDR3 bases: TGCGCCAGCAGCTTGGATCCCGGGACACCGATGAACACTGAAGCTTTCTTT.

V gene TRBV18 combines with J gene TRBJ1-5; TRBD1 is a possible D gene (6 bases). The CDR3 length is 13 residues. CDR1 is KGHSH, CDR2 LQKENI, per germline. Trimming stripped 5 bases from V and 10 bases from J, with 15 bases between. In DNA form, the CDR3 reads TGTGCCAGCTCAACCGGGACACCTCAACCCCAGCATTTT. It yields the protein CASSTGTPQPQHF.

The chain joins TRBV7-3 to TRBJ2-7, with D perhaps matching TRBD1 (5 bases). The V gene lost 8 bases and the J gene lost 0 bases, with 11 bases spanning the gap. From germline, CDR1 is SGHTA and CDR2 FQGTGA. This CDR3 is 13 amino acids long. CDR3: CASGADISYEQYF. The CDR3 nucleotides are TGTGCCAGCGGGGCAGACATCTCCTACGAGCAGTACTTC.

There are a few counts of this clone. The genes are TRBV7-3 and TRBJ2-1; D not certain. This CDR3 contains 13 residues. Trimming cost V 0 bases and J 6 bases, with 6 bases left between them. Germline-derived CDR1 and CDR2 are SGHTA and FQGTGA. The CDR3 DNA follows: TGTGCCAGCAGCTTAACAGAGTCCAATGAGCAGTTCTTC. Protein sequence: CASSLTESNEQFF.

This clone was detected only once. The genes are TRBV6-5 and TRBJ2-7, with TRBD1 matching over 9 bases. J lost 4 bases, V lost 0 bases, and 7 bases had no gene match. The CDR3 is 16 residues long. Per the germline V gene, CDR1 is MNHEY and CDR2 is SVGAGI. The CDR3 loop is CASSYSIGTGRYEQYF. The CDR3 DNA sequence: TGTGCCAGCAGTTACTCGATCGGGACAGGGAGGTACGAGCAGTACTTC.

J is TRBJ2-1 and V is TRBV15, with 9 bases aligning to TRBD2. Unmatched junction bases numbered 8, after V lost 2 bases and J lost 6 bases. This CDR3 is built from 16 residues. Germline values: CDR1 LNHNV, CDR2 YYDKDF (reference sequence). The CDR3 here is CATSRRGAGGVNEQFF. The CDR3 nucleotides are TGTGCCACCAGCAGAAGGGGAGCGGGGGGCGTCAATGAGCAGTTCTTC.

This sequence joins TRBV5-6 and TRBJ1-1, with 11 bases that match TRBD1. Per germline, CDR1 SGHDT and CDR2 YYEEEE. Germline trimming cut 4 bases from V and 5 bases from J; bases unmatched to any gene: 7. The CDR3 totals 15 residues. For the CDR3, the DNA is TGTGCCAGCAGCCGAAGGACAGGGGGCGGGACTGAAGCTTTCTTT. Protein product: CASSRRTGGGTEAFF.

The chain couples TRBV27 to TRBJ1-1; TRBD1 is a possible D gene (6 bases). The CDR3 extends over 14 amino acids. Germline CDR1 MNHEY, CDR2 SMNVEV (reference sequence). V shed 5 bases and J shed 4 bases, with 14 bases lying between them. Written as DNA, the CDR3 is TGTGCCAGCAGTCTCCGGGACACGGGCACTGAAGCTTTCTTT. Its translation: CASSLRDTGTEAFF.

The J gene is TRBJ2-3, the V gene TRBV19, with 12 nucleotides matching TRBD2. The CDR3 is 16 residues long. The junction had 1 base not matched to a gene; V was cut back by 2 bases and J by 1 base. In germline, CDR1 is LNHDA, CDR2 SQIVND (reference sequence). The CDR3 loop is CASSIRTSGGTDTQYF. CDR3 DNA: TGTGCCAGTAGTATAAGGACTAGCGGGGGCACAGATACGCAGTATTTT.

The chain combines TRBV7-8 with TRBJ2-1, with 15 bases matching TRBD2. The V gene end was trimmed by 3 bases and the J gene end by 7 bases; junction bases not matched to a gene: 4. The CDR3 totals 16 residues. CDR1 is SGHVS and CDR2 is FQNEAQ in the germline V gene. CDR3 nucleotides: TGTGCCAGCAGCTTTGCTGGGACTAGCGGGGGGAATGAGCAGTTCTTC. Residues: CASSFAGTSGGNEQFF.

The rearrangement uses TRBV30 and TRBJ1-1; D not certain. Germline CDR1 reads GTSNPN; CDR2 reads SVGIG (reference sequence). The germline V and J ends were trimmed by 4 bases and 1 base, with 10 bases remaining between them. CDR3 length: 13 amino acids. As DNA, the CDR3 is TGTGCCTGGATGCCAAACGGGAACACTGAAGCTTTCTTT. The encoded protein is CAWMPNGNTEAFF.

V usage is TRBV19 and J usage is TRBJ1-1; possibly TRBD1 for D (5 bases). The CDR3 spans 13 residues. V dropped 6 bases and J dropped 1 base, with 9 bases sitting between them. CDR1 and CDR2 from the germline V gene are LNHDA and SQIVND (reference sequence). This CDR3 reads CASSPGENTEAFF. In DNA form, the CDR3 reads TGTGCCAGTAGCCCGGGGGAGAACACTGAAGCTTTCTTT.

This chain connects TRBV12-3 or TRBV12-4 to TRBJ2-7; TRBD1 matches 7 bases. CDR3 size: 13 residues. With V trimmed by 5 bases and J by 3 bases, 4 bases remained unmatched. In nucleotides, the CDR3 is TGTGCCAGCAGTCGGGACAGTAGCTACGAGCAGTACTTC. The encoded protein is CASSRDSSYEQYF.

The rearrangement uses TRBV2 and TRBJ1-1; no clear D gene. Trimming removed 11 bases at V and 1 base at J, with 14 bases between. From germline, CDR1 is SNHLY and CDR2 FYNNEI. This CDR3 contains 13 residues. Written as DNA, the CDR3 is TGTGCCGCAGGTGTTAACGAGAACACTGAAGCTTTCTTT. As protein: CAAGVNENTEAFF.

The CDR3 region has the DNA TGTGCCAGTAGTATGAGGTATGCCCTGTCCTACGAGCAGTACTTC. Protein sequence: CASSMRYALSYEQYF. The rearrangement joins TRBV19 to TRBJ2-7; no firm D call. The V and J ends lost 3 bases and 1 base respectively, with 13 bases between them. The CDR3 is 15 amino acids. CDR1 LNHDA and CDR2 SQIVND come from the germline V gene (reference sequence).

The CDR3 is CATRGQGNLRDSGNTIYF. The CDR3 DNA follows: TGTGCCACCCGAGGACAGGGCAATCTTAGGGACTCTGGAAACACCATATATTTT. The J gene is TRBJ1-3, the V gene TRBV19, with 8 bases fitting TRBD1. J was trimmed by 0 bases and V by 10 bases; bases with no gene match: 17. CDR1 LNHDA and CDR2 SQIVND come from the germline V gene (reference sequence). The CDR3 length is 18 residues.

V usage is TRBV2 and J usage is TRBJ1-1; TRBD1 matches at 9 bases. Unmatched junction bases numbered 15, after V lost 6 bases and J lost 10 bases. Germline V CDR1 and CDR2: SNHLY, FYNNEI. This CDR3 spans 15 amino acids. CDR3 in DNA: TGTGCCAGCAGCGATCTGGACAGGGGCAAAAAGGGAGCTTTCTTT. Its protein product is CASSDLDRGKKGAFF.

V usage is TRBV19 and J usage is TRBJ1-1, with TRBD1 matching 8 bases. Germline CDR1 and CDR2: LNHDA and SQIVND (reference sequence). The CDR3 is 15 amino acids. The junction had 11 bases not matched to a gene; V was cut back by 7 bases and J by 4 bases. The DNA for the CDR3 is TGTGCCAGTACCACATGGGACAGGTATGGCACTGAAGCTTTCTTT. It encodes CASTTWDRYGTEAFF.

V and J are TRBV19 and TRBJ1-2; D perhaps matches TRBD1 (5 bases). The CDR3 has 15 amino acids. With 9 bases removed from V and 8 bases from J, the gap between germline ends came to 25 bases. In germline, CDR1 is LNHDA, CDR2 SQIVND (reference sequence). The CDR3 sequence: CASLRDSAQSKGYTF. CDR3 nucleotide sequence: TGTGCCAGCCTTAGGGACTCCGCTCAAAGTAAAGGCTACACCTTC.